This TCR beta chain was obtained from a study of T cell responses to AZD1222 COVID-19 vaccine. Regarding the study as a whole: Clonal diversity may have been underestimated, and the donors were mostly white British, with more females than males.

Concerning this clone itself: The antigen is not known.

Trimming pared 4 bases from V and 2 bases from J, leaving 9 bases between. This CDR3 is built from 12 residues. Looked up from germline, CDR1 is SQVTM and CDR2 is ANQGSEA. The method was immunoSEQ multiplex PCR; TCRdb's version includes in-frame clones alone and lacks a portion of them. The repertoire holds about 120,000 clones, 92% seen once, with more than 1.5% in the top ten. Both about-4-week and about-12-week second-dose recipients were combined. The clonotype originates from an adult who received the AZD1222 COVID-19 vaccine. This sequence joins TRBV29-1 and TRBJ2-7, with D hard to call. Here the sequenced sample was peripheral blood, taken 28 days after the second AZD1222 dose. CDR3 coding DNA: TGCAGCGTTGTATCAGAAACCTACGAGCAGTACTTC. Its protein is CSVVSETYEQYF.